What follows are 26 T cell receptor beta chains derived from one specimen sequenced in a study of cytomegalovirus exposure and HLA in healthy donors. PCR used 60 Vbeta primers and 13 Jbeta primers. Measured with immunoSEQ multiplex PCR; TCRdb has only the in-frame clones, and not every one. The sample yields fewer than 200,000 clones, about four fifths seen once. Specimen: PBMCs. The receptor set was obtained from a male donor in good health and CMV-seronegative.

A single count supports this clone. This chain joins TRBV6-6 and TRBJ2-2, with D unresolved. This CDR3 is built from 15 residues. CDR1 MNHNY and CDR2 SVGAGI come from the germline V gene (reference sequence). Trimming shortened V by 6 bases and J by 4 bases, and 15 bases separated the two germline ends. The DNA of the CDR3 is TGTGCCAGCAGCCTCATCCCCACGGGCACCGGGGAGCTGTTTTTT. It codes for CASSLIPTGTGELFF.

DNA for the CDR3: TGCGCCAGCAGTGATTCGCGCGGTGATCAGCCCCAGCATTTT. Translated: CASSDSRGDQPQHF. The chain links TRBV10-1 to TRBJ1-5; D unresolved. The germline V gene has CDR1 WNHNN and CDR2 SYGVQD (reference sequence). The CDR3 runs 14 residues. Trimming pared 3 bases from V and 5 bases from J, leaving 11 bases between.

The chain couples TRBV5-8 to TRBJ2-7; TRBD1 matches 8 bases. Per the germline V gene, CDR1 is SGHTS and CDR2 is YDEGEE. V lost 2 bases and J lost 3; bases outside the gene matches: 7. The CDR3 is made up of 15 amino acids. CDR3: CASSLIQGVNYEQYF. The CDR3 DNA reads TGTGCCAGCAGCTTAATACAGGGGGTCAACTACGAGCAGTACTTC.

The chain has TRBV7-2 and TRBJ2-1; 12 bases map to TRBD2. This CDR3 spans 15 amino acids. V dropped 1 base and J dropped 9; count of bases not matched to a gene: 4. Germline V lookup: CDR1 SGHTA, CDR2 FQGNSA. The CDR3 coding sequence is TGTGCCAGCAGCTTAGTAGTACTAGCGGGAGGTGAGCAGTTCTTC. This gives the protein CASSLVVLAGGEQFF.

The V and J genes are TRBV7-2 and TRBJ2-7; TRBD1 is a possible D gene (5 bases). CDR1 and CDR2 from the germline V gene are SGHTA and FQGNSA. Trimming pared 4 bases from V and 4 bases from J, leaving 17 bases between. CDR3 length: 15 amino acids. The DNA of the CDR3 is TGTGCCAGCAGCTCTTATAGGGGTGGAAAATACGAGCAGTACTTC. It encodes CASSSYRGGKYEQYF.

This clone was found a few times. The chain combines TRBV5-6 with TRBJ2-7; 13 bases match TRBD2. Germline assignment: CDR1 SGHDT and CDR2 YYEEEE. V shed 2 bases and J 11 bases; nucleotides not matched to a gene: 13. The CDR3 runs to 16 residues. For the CDR3, the DNA is TGTGCCAGCAGCTTAAGGGCTCGACTAGCGGGGGGACCGGAGTACTTC. This translates into CASSLRARLAGGPEYF.

The chain joins TRBV29-1 to TRBJ1-2; no definite D call. Germline V gene data show CDR1 as SQVTM and CDR2 as ANQGSEA. The CDR3 runs to 13 residues. The V gene lost 5 bases and the J gene lost 2 bases, with 12 bases spanning the gap. DNA for the CDR3: TGCAGCGTTTCGTCAGGAGGAAACTATGGCTACACCTTC. Translating gives CSVSSGGNYGYTF.

This clone was counted a single time. This chain uses TRBV19 with TRBJ1-1, with D hard to call. V dropped 5 bases and J dropped 8 bases, with 21 bases sitting between them. This CDR3 is 15 amino acids long. The germline V gene encodes CDR1 LNHDA and CDR2 SQIVND (reference sequence). The CDR3 here is CASSVVGRRIPEAFF. The CDR3 DNA reads as TGTGCCAGTAGTGTTGTGGGCCGAAGGATTCCCGAAGCTTTCTTT.

The V gene is TRBV27, the J gene TRBJ2-7; the match to TRBD1 covers 9 bases. V gave up 2 bases and J gave up 3 bases; unmatched junction bases: 20. CDR1 and CDR2 (germline): MNHEY, SMNVEV (reference sequence). The CDR3 is 20 residues long. CDR3 region: CASSLGRRGQGSVPGYEQYF. For the CDR3, the DNA is TGTGCCAGCAGTTTAGGCCGGCGGGGACAGGGCTCCGTCCCGGGCTACGAGCAGTACTTC.

The J gene is TRBJ2-3, the V gene TRBV27; 14 positions agree with TRBD2. Looked up from germline, CDR1 is MNHEY and CDR2 is SMNVEV (reference sequence). This CDR3 is built from 16 residues. With V trimmed by 5 bases and J by 5 bases, 6 bases remained unmatched. The CDR3 DNA is TGTGCCAGCAGTGTGGGACTAGCGGGAGATTTAGATACGCAGTATTTT. It encodes CASSVGLAGDLDTQYF.

This clone has just one count. The chain couples TRBV7-9 to TRBJ1-2; 8 bases are shared with TRBD1. CDR1 and CDR2 from the germline V gene are SEHNR and FQNEAQ (reference sequence). The length of the CDR3 is 14 residues. Germline trimming cut 5 bases from V and 4 bases from J; bases unmatched to any gene: 6. As DNA, the CDR3 is TGTGCCAGCAGCCCCCCTGGGACAGGCTATGGCTACACCTTC. The encoded protein is CASSPPGTGYGYTF.

This sequence joins TRBV6-6 and TRBJ2-2; 8 positions agree with TRBD2. V gave up 7 bases and J gave up 1 base; unmatched junction bases: 5. The CDR3 totals 15 residues. Germline V CDR1 and CDR2: MNHNY, SVGAGI (reference sequence). CDR3 nucleotide sequence: TGTGCCAGCACCACGACTAGCGAGAACACCGGGGAGCTGTTTTTT. Encoded protein: CASTTTSENTGELFF.

CDR3 protein: CASSPRDRSNSPLHF. CDR3 nucleotides: TGTGCCAGCAGCCCTAGGGACAGGAGTAATTCACCCCTCCACTTT. V and J are TRBV9 and TRBJ1-6, with 8 bases aligning to TRBD1. Trimming removed 4 bases from V and 6 bases from J; junction bases left unmatched: 6. The germline gives CDR1 SGDLS, CDR2 YYNGEE. The CDR3 covers 15 residues.

This clone has a handful of counts. At one end, the junction sequence differs from germline, possibly due to a read error. The rearrangement links TRBV10-3 to TRBJ2-7; weak D call: TRBD2 (5 bases). CDR1 is ENHRY and CDR2 is SYGVKD in the germline V gene. This CDR3 is built from 14 residues. DNA of the CDR3: TGTGCCAGCAGTGAAATTTTAGAGGGTTACGAGCAGTACTTC. Protein product: CASSEILEGYEQYF.

This chain uses TRBV9 with TRBJ1-3; possibly TRBD1 for D (5 bases). Looked up from germline, CDR1 is SGDLS and CDR2 is YYNGEE. V was cut by 0 bases and J by 0 bases, with 13 bases left in between. The CDR3 is 17 amino acids. In DNA form, the CDR3 reads TGTGCCAGCAGCGTAGAAGGAGGGGCCATCTCTGGAAACACCATATATTTT. The encoded protein is CASSVEGGAISGNTIYF.

This chain joins TRBV7-6 and TRBJ2-7; 9 nucleotides align to TRBD2. CDR1 and CDR2 (germline): SGHVS, FNYEAQ. With 4 bases clipped from V and 3 bases from J, the junction kept 10 bases outside the gene matches. The CDR3 length is 16 residues. The CDR3 loop is CASSYDPTSGNYEQYF. The CDR3 DNA is TGTGCCAGCAGCTATGACCCGACTAGCGGCAACTACGAGCAGTACTTC.

V and J are TRBV5-4 and TRBJ2-1; TRBD1 matches 8 bases. CDR3 length: 16 residues. With 0 bases clipped from V and 7 bases from J, the junction kept 9 bases outside the gene matches. The V gene's germline CDR1 is SGHNT and CDR2 YYREEE (reference sequence). The CDR3 spells CASSLAGRGPKNEQFF. The CDR3 region has the DNA TGTGCCAGCAGCTTGGCCGGCAGGGGGCCCAAGAATGAGCAGTTCTTC. Combining the CDR3 with reference TRBV5-4 and TRBJ2-1 gives the whole variable domain ETGVTQSPTHLIKTRGQQVTLRCSSQSGHNTVSWYQQALGQGPQFIFQYYREEENGRGNFPPRFSGLQFPNYSSELNVNALELDDSALYLCASSLAGRGPKNEQFFGPGTRLTVL.

The V gene is TRBV6-5, the J gene TRBJ1-2, with a possible D match to TRBD1 (6 bases). V shed 4 bases and J shed 8 bases, with 17 bases lying between them. The CDR3 contains 14 residues. Germline V gives CDR1 MNHEY, CDR2 SVGAGI. The CDR3 nucleotides read TGTGCCAGCAGTTGGGGGGGGACAAAATTAGGCTACACCTTC. Amino acid sequence: CASSWGGTKLGYTF.

This chain uses TRBV14 with TRBJ2-7, with 9 bases that match TRBD1. V was pared by 1 base and J by 4 bases, with 8 bases of the junction left unmatched. CDR3 length: 16 residues. CDR1 SGHDN and CDR2 FVKESK come from the germline V gene. CDR3: CASSQGLFGTGYEQYF. CDR3 sequence (DNA): TGTGCCAGCAGCCAAGGGCTTTTCGGGACAGGGTACGAGCAGTACTTC.

On this clone: Compared with germline, one end of the junction differs, possibly owing to a read error. The rearrangement links TRBV18 to TRBJ2-3; D is perhaps TRBD1 (5 bases). This CDR3 comprises 15 residues. Germline V gene lookup returns CDR1 KGHSH and CDR2 LQKENI. The CDR3 DNA follows: TGTGCCAGCTCACCACCGACAGCGCGCACGGATACGCAGTATTTT. This gives the protein CASSPPTARTDTQYF.

The chain joins TRBV9 to TRBJ2-2; the D is unclear. The CDR3 has 13 residues. Trimming removed 4 bases at V and 0 bases at J, with 4 bases between. Per germline, CDR1 SGDLS and CDR2 YYNGEE. The CDR3: CASSPANTGELFF. CDR3 bases: TGTGCCAGCAGCCCGGCGAACACCGGGGAGCTGTTTTTT.

The rearrangement uses TRBV7-2 and TRBJ2-7, with D possibly being TRBD2 (6 bases). Trimming took 1 base from V and 1 from J, leaving 8 bases between them. The CDR3 totals 14 residues. Germline-derived CDR1 and CDR2 are SGHTA and FQGNSA. CDR3 residues: CASSLEEGSYEQYF. CDR3 sequence (DNA): TGTGCCAGCAGCTTAGAGGAGGGGTCCTACGAGCAGTACTTC.

V is TRBV6-5 and J is TRBJ2-7; perhaps TRBD1 as D (7 bases). Trimming left V 7 bases short and J 4 bases short, with 20 bases between. The germline CDR1 and CDR2 sequences are MNHEY and SVGAGI. The CDR3 extends over 15 amino acids. DNA for the CDR3: TGTGCCAGCACCGACAGGGCAGGGGGGTGGTACGAGCAGTACTTC. Its translation is CASTDRAGGWYEQYF.

This clone appeared once. The rearrangement links TRBV5-1 to TRBJ2-7, with D perhaps TRBD1 (6 bases). The CDR3 consists of 13 residues. Germline loops: CDR1 SGHRS, CDR2 YFSETQ. Trimming stripped 4 bases from V and 0 bases from J, with 8 bases between. CDR3 coding DNA: TGCGCCAGCAGCCCGGACAGCTCCTACGAGCAGTACTTC. It specifies CASSPDSSYEQYF. Looking up the rest from reference TRBV5-1 and TRBJ2-7 gives the full variable domain: KAGVTQTPRYLIKTRGQQVTLSCSPISGHRSVSWYQQTPGQGLQFLFEYFSETQRNKGNFPGRFSGRQFSNSRSEMNVSTLELGDSALYLCASSPDSSYEQYFGPGTRLTVT.

This chain connects TRBV19 to TRBJ1-3, with unresolved D. Germline CDR1 is LNHDA and CDR2 is SQIVND (reference sequence). The V end was cut by 9 bases, the J end by 1 base, with 10 bases between. There are 13 residues in the CDR3. The CDR3 DNA reads as TGTGCCAGCGGGGTACGGTCTGGAAACACCATATATTTT. This gives the protein CASGVRSGNTIYF.

This clone was seen a few times. This chain connects TRBV5-4 to TRBJ2-1, with D possibly TRBD2 on 6 matching bases. The CDR3 consists of 14 residues. V dropped 4 bases and J dropped 10 bases, with 18 bases sitting between them. Germline loops: CDR1 SGHNT, CDR2 YYREEE (reference sequence). CDR3 sequence reads: CASSPGVGSFEQFF. CDR3 sequence (DNA): TGTGCCAGCAGCCCGGGAGTGGGTAGTTTCGAGCAGTTCTTC.